In this sample, the clone carrying this T cell receptor (beta chain) turned up many times. This record comes from a study of CD8+CD57+ T cells in acquired aplastic anemia. At the level of the study: Sorted CD4+ and CD8+ cells yielded roughly 3.2 ug of DNA on average.

CDR3 and TCR beta VDJ profiling relied on genomic DNA as the template. TCRdb passed the reads through MiXCR, listing each CDR3 protein once. The data hold fewer than 250,000 distinct CDR3 sequences, with about 44% observed a single time. All sequencing subjects had displayed CD8+CD57+ cell expansion on flow cytometry. The specimen sequenced was sorted CD4+, CD8+, or CD8+CD57+ T cells (not recorded which) from PBMCs. The sequence derives from a human donor with aplastic anemia.

CDR3 nucleotides: TGTGCCAGCACCAACGCCCTTACGAGCTCCTACAATGAGCAGTTCTTC. Translated, it gives CASTNALTSSYNEQFF. The chain joins TRBV6-5 to TRBJ2-1; D ambiguous. The CDR3 length is 16 residues. In germline, CDR1 is MNHEY, CDR2 SVGAGI. The V gene lost 7 bases and the J gene lost 0 bases, with 16 bases spanning the gap.